This is a list of T cell receptor beta chains from one sample in a study of T cells after yellow fever vaccination. TCRdb reprocessed the 5' RACE reads via MiXCR and lists one record per CDR3 protein. The data show some 26,000 distinct CDR3 sequences, with roughly 3.2% seen just once and 0.85% to 1% held by the top ten. This specimen was PBMCs, either bulk or a sorted T-cell subset (CD4+, CD8+, memory, or dextramer-sorted; not recorded which), taken roughly seven weeks after the first yellow fever vaccination. Receptors were obtained from a man aged 18-30 years who received the YFV17D yellow fever vaccine. The CDR3 runs from the conserved cysteine through the conserved F or W. Each record gives: D gene, clone size, J gene, V gene, CDR3 protein, CDR3 DNA. The D gene is left open where the match is weak. Only part of the rows carry a size: once, few, many, or a class if the clone is expanded.

D gene: TRBD2; clone size: many; J gene: TRBJ2-3; V gene: TRBV5-1; CDR3 protein: CASSQATSGATDTQYF; CDR3 DNA: TGCGCCAGCAGCCAGGCCACTAGCGGAGCCACAGATACGCAGTATTTT
D gene: TRBD2; clone size: many; J gene: TRBJ2-3; V gene: TRBV5-1; CDR3 protein: CASSQGLAGNGDTQYF; CDR3 DNA: TGCGCCAGCAGCCAGGGACTAGCGGGGAACGGCGATACGCAGTATTTT
D gene: .; clone size: .; J gene: TRBJ1-2; V gene: TRBV18; CDR3 protein: CASSQENYGYTF; CDR3 DNA: TGTGCCAGCTCACAGGAAAACTATGGCTACACCTTC
D gene: .; clone size: many; J gene: TRBJ1-2; V gene: TRBV11-2; CDR3 protein: CASSHNYGYTF; CDR3 DNA: TGTGCCAGCAGCCATAACTATGGCTACACCTTC
D gene: .; clone size: many; J gene: TRBJ2-2; V gene: TRBV6-5; CDR3 protein: CASSYGTENTGELFF; CDR3 DNA: TGTGCCAGCAGTTATGGAACGGAGAACACCGGGGAGCTGTTTTTT
D gene: .; clone size: .; J gene: TRBJ1-2; V gene: TRBV7-9; CDR3 protein: CAISPGGSCYTF; CDR3 DNA: TGTGCCATCAGCCCGGGGGGCAGTTGCTACACCTTC
D gene: .; clone size: medium-sized; J gene: TRBJ2-2; V gene: TRBV5-1; CDR3 protein: CASSLQDHTGELFF; CDR3 DNA: TGCGCCAGCAGCCTACAGGACCACACCGGGGAGCTGTTTTTT
D gene: .; clone size: medium-sized; J gene: TRBJ2-7; V gene: TRBV29-1; CDR3 protein: CSVEVRADEQYF; CDR3 DNA: TGCAGCGTTGAAGTTCGGGCAGACGAGCAGTACTTC
D gene: TRBD2; clone size: many; J gene: TRBJ2-5; V gene: TRBV5-8; CDR3 protein: CASSWTLTSLETQYF; CDR3 DNA: TGTGCCAGCAGCTGGACCCTGACTAGCTTGGAGACCCAGTACTTC
D gene: .; clone size: many; J gene: TRBJ1-6; V gene: TRBV7-9; CDR3 protein: CASSLAQINSPLHF; CDR3 DNA: TGTGCCAGCAGCTTAGCGCAGATTAATTCACCCCTCCACTTT
D gene: .; clone size: many; J gene: TRBJ1-4; V gene: TRBV6-2/TRBV6-3; CDR3 protein: CASSYAPSAAFNEKLFF; CDR3 DNA: TGTGCCAGCAGTTACGCCCCGTCGGCAGCTTTTAATGAAAAACTGTTTTTT
D gene: .; clone size: many; J gene: TRBJ1-2; V gene: TRBV3-1; CDR3 protein: CASSQGVGYGYTF; CDR3 DNA: TGTGCCAGCAGCCAGGGCGTGGGCTATGGCTACACCTTC
D gene: .; clone size: many; J gene: TRBJ1-3; V gene: TRBV18; CDR3 protein: CASSPESGNTIYF; CDR3 DNA: TGTGCCAGCTCACCAGAGTCTGGAAACACCATATATTTT
D gene: TRBD1; clone size: many; J gene: TRBJ1-2; V gene: TRBV5-6; CDR3 protein: CASSPRTGRYGYTF; CDR3 DNA: TGTGCCAGCAGCCCGCGGACAGGGCGGTATGGCTACACCTTC
D gene: TRBD1; clone size: many; J gene: TRBJ1-5; V gene: TRBV7-2; CDR3 protein: CASSLRQGGVGNQPQHF; CDR3 DNA: TGTGCCAGCAGCTTAAGACAGGGTGGTGTGGGCAATCAGCCCCAGCATTTT
D gene: .; clone size: few; J gene: TRBJ2-3; V gene: TRBV2; CDR3 protein: CASSALSEVLTDTQYF; CDR3 DNA: TGTGCCAGCAGTGCCCTATCGGAAGTTCTCACAGATACGCAGTATTTT
D gene: .; clone size: many; J gene: TRBJ1-1; V gene: TRBV19; CDR3 protein: CASSTAGLMNTEAFF; CDR3 DNA: TGTGCCAGTAGTACGGCAGGGCTCATGAACACTGAAGCTTTCTTT
D gene: TRBD2; clone size: many; J gene: TRBJ2-2; V gene: TRBV12-3/TRBV12-4; CDR3 protein: CASSPWRGGNTGELFF; CDR3 DNA: TGTGCCAGCAGTCCATGGCGGGGGGGGAACACCGGGGAGCTGTTTTTT
D gene: .; clone size: many; J gene: TRBJ2-2; V gene: TRBV6-2/TRBV6-3; CDR3 protein: CASIDGGTNTGELFF; CDR3 DNA: TGTGCCAGCATCGACGGAGGAACGAACACCGGGGAGCTGTTTTTT
D gene: TRBD2; clone size: many; J gene: TRBJ2-7; V gene: TRBV20-1; CDR3 protein: CSARVGGDEQYF; CDR3 DNA: TGCAGTGCTAGAGTCGGGGGGGACGAGCAGTACTTC
D gene: .; clone size: many; J gene: TRBJ1-1; V gene: TRBV29-1; CDR3 protein: CSVRDAEAFF; CDR3 DNA: TGCAGCGTGCGTGACGCTGAAGCTTTCTTT
D gene: TRBD2; clone size: medium-sized; J gene: TRBJ2-2; V gene: TRBV7-3; CDR3 protein: CASRVGGTYAGELFF; CDR3 DNA: TGTGCCAGCAGAGTGGGGGGGACTTACGCCGGGGAGCTGTTTTTT
D gene: .; clone size: many; J gene: TRBJ1-2; V gene: TRBV12-5; CDR3 protein: CASGLVPPGGYTF; CDR3 DNA: TGTGCTAGTGGTTTGGTCCCCCCGGGTGGCTACACCTTC
D gene: .; clone size: many; J gene: TRBJ1-5; V gene: TRBV15; CDR3 protein: CATQVSGLAGSTQHF; CDR3 DNA: TGTGCCACCCAAGTTTCGGGACTCGCAGGCAGCACCCAGCATTTT
D gene: .; clone size: many; J gene: TRBJ1-2; V gene: TRBV6-1; CDR3 protein: CASRNIGGSGYTF; CDR3 DNA: TGTGCCAGCAGGAACATAGGGGGGTCTGGCTACACCTTC
D gene: .; clone size: many; J gene: TRBJ2-6; V gene: TRBV7-8; CDR3 protein: CASSVQGNSGANVLTF; CDR3 DNA: TGTGCCAGCAGCGTTCAGGGGAACTCTGGGGCCAACGTCCTGACTTTC
D gene: .; clone size: .; J gene: TRBJ2-4; V gene: TRBV12-3/TRBV12-4; CDR3 protein: CAFCGLGAQSSKNIQYF; CDR3 DNA: TGTGCCTTCTGTGGTCTAGGCGCGCAGAGCTCCAAAAACATTCAGTACTTC
D gene: .; clone size: many; J gene: TRBJ2-3; V gene: TRBV12-3/TRBV12-4; CDR3 protein: CASSLDSQNTQYF; CDR3 DNA: TGTGCCAGCAGTTTAGACAGCCAGAATACGCAGTATTTT